The 15 T cell receptor beta chains below all came from one sample that was sequenced in a study of T-cell memory formation after mild COVID-19. MiXCR, applied by TCRdb to the 5' RACE reads, yields one record per CDR3 protein. This table has a few hundred thousand distinct CDR3 sequences, roughly a quarter appearing once. The sequenced material came from PBMCs or a T cell subset sorted from them (not recorded which). The receptor set was obtained from an adult woman who had mild COVID-19 (a few samples of this study predate the infection). Cell type and time point are not known.

This clonotype was seen a few times. The rearrangement links TRBV7-9 to TRBJ2-2; D unclear. The CDR3 runs 14 residues. Germline V gene lookup returns CDR1 SEHNR and CDR2 FQNEAQ (reference sequence). Trimming removed 6 bases at V and 4 bases at J, with 12 bases between. The chain's CDR3 is CASSPVGFTGELFF. DNA of the CDR3: TGTGCCAGCAGTCCCGTTGGGTTCACCGGGGAGCTGTTTTTT. The variable domain in full, completed from reference TRBV7-9 and TRBJ2-2, reads DTGVSQNPRHKITKRGQNVTFRCDPISEHNRLYWYRQTLGQGPEFLTYFQNEAQLEKSRLLSDRFSAERPKGSFSTLEIQRTEQGDSAMYLCASSPVGFTGELFFGEGSRLTVL.

This clonotype was counted a few times. V gene TRBV14 combines with J gene TRBJ2-5, with D unresolved. Germline V gene sequence: CDR1 SGHDN, CDR2 FVKESK. The CDR3 spans 13 residues. The V and J ends lost 2 bases and 5 bases respectively, with 9 bases between them. The CDR3 sequence: CASSQTLRETQYF. For the CDR3, the DNA is TGTGCCAGCAGCCAAACCCTCCGGGAGACCCAGTACTTC.

This clonotype was recorded a few times. V and J are TRBV15 and TRBJ2-7; D ambiguous. Between the trimmed V and J ends, which lost 3 bases and 2 bases, there was a span of 14 bases. CDR3 size: 15 residues. Germline CDR1 and CDR2: LNHNV and YYDKDF (reference sequence). The CDR3 nucleotides read TGTGCCACCAGCAGGGGCAGAGGCCCCACCTACGAGCAGTACTTC. Protein product: CATSRGRGPTYEQYF. Combining the CDR3 with reference TRBV15 and TRBJ2-7 gives the whole variable domain DAMVIQNPRYQVTQFGKPVTLSCSQTLNHNVMYWYQQKSSQAPKLLFHYYDKDFNNEADTPDNFQSRRPNTSFCFLDIRSPGLGDTAMYLCATSRGRGPTYEQYFGPGTRLTVT.

This CDR3 reads CASSPLAGGYEQYF. CDR3 DNA sequence: TGTGCCAGCAGTCCCTTGGCGGGGGGCTACGAGCAGTACTTC. The rearrangement joins TRBV6-2 or TRBV6-3 to TRBJ2-7; 8 bases are a match to TRBD2. From germline, CDR1 is MNHEY and CDR2 SVGEGT. Losses at the gene ends were 5 bases for V and 3 bases for J; bases not matched to a gene: 6. The CDR3 totals 14 residues.

This clonotype was observed a few times. The genes are TRBV25-1 and TRBJ1-2; 8 bases map to TRBD1. V was clipped by 1 base and J by 6 bases; unmatched bases: 7. Germline CDR1 reads MGHDK; CDR2 reads SYGVNS. CDR3 length equals 15 residues. The chain's CDR3 is CASSEFSGGWDGYTF. DNA of the CDR3: TGTGCCAGCAGTGAATTCTCAGGGGGCTGGGATGGCTACACCTTC.

The chain carries TRBV24-1 and TRBJ1-5; D unclear. The CDR3 has 14 residues. V was cut by 3 bases and J by 8 bases, with 13 bases left in between. CDR1 is KGHDR and CDR2 is SFDVKD in the germline V gene. This CDR3 reads CATSDPRSREPQHF. CDR3 nucleotide sequence: TGTGCCACCAGTGATCCCCGATCCCGGGAGCCCCAGCATTTT.

For the CDR3, the DNA is TGTGCCAGCAGTTACTCCGCTAGCGAAATAGAGACCCAGTACTTC. Translating gives CASSYSASEIETQYF. The genes are TRBV6-5 and TRBJ2-5; tentatively, D is TRBD2 (6 bases). Looked up from germline, CDR1 is MNHEY and CDR2 is SVGAGI. This CDR3 region has 15 residues. The V end was cut by 0 bases, the J end by 4 bases, with 12 bases between.

The rearrangement joins TRBV5-6 to TRBJ1-1, with TRBD1 as a possible D gene (5 bases). The CDR3 has 14 amino acids. The germline V and J ends were trimmed by 2 bases and 3 bases, with 11 bases remaining between them. The germline gives CDR1 SGHDT, CDR2 YYEEEE. DNA of the CDR3: TGTGCCAGCAGCTTTGGAGGAGGGGACACTGAAGCTTTCTTT. Its protein product is CASSFGGGDTEAFF.

The chain combines TRBV6-5 with TRBJ2-7; 10 bases match TRBD2. Germline CDR1 and CDR2: MNHEY and SVGAGI. CDR3 length: 14 residues. V gave up 6 bases and J gave up 3 bases; unmatched junction bases: 5. CDR3 DNA sequence: TGTGCCAGCAGCAGACTAGCGGGCTTCTACGAGCAGTACTTC. It encodes CASSRLAGFYEQYF.

The chain employs TRBV13 and TRBJ2-1; D is unresolved. This CDR3 is built from 13 residues. Germline lookup yields CDR1 PRHDT and CDR2 FYEKMQ (reference sequence). Trimming cost V 4 bases and J 4 bases, with 8 bases left between them. The CDR3 DNA reads TGTGCCAGCAGCTCTATAAGGTACAATGAGCAGTTCTTC. As protein: CASSSIRYNEQFF.

The chain links TRBV7-2 to TRBJ2-2; TRBD2 matches 9 bases. Germline V gene lookup returns CDR1 SGHTA and CDR2 FQGNSA. Losses at the gene ends were 1 base for V and 5 bases for J; bases not matched to a gene: 5. There are 16 residues in the CDR3. Here the CDR3 DNA reads TGTGCCAGCAGCTTAGACGCGGGAGGGCGGACCGGGGAGCTGTTTTTT. Residues: CASSLDAGGRTGELFF.

The chain combines TRBV14 with TRBJ2-3; D is possibly TRBD2 (5 bases). This CDR3 has 17 amino acids. V lost 0 bases and J lost 4, with 17 bases in between. CDR1 SGHDN and CDR2 FVKESK come from the germline V gene. CDR3 protein: CASSQDIRGYRPDTQYF. The CDR3 bases are TGTGCCAGCAGCCAAGATATTAGAGGGTACAGACCAGATACGCAGTATTTT.

This chain joins TRBV20-1 and TRBJ2-5; TRBD2 matches 11 bases. Per the germline V gene, CDR1 is DFQATT and CDR2 is SNEGSKA (reference sequence). The junction had 4 bases not matched to a gene; V was cut back by 7 bases and J by 0 bases. The CDR3 is made up of 14 amino acids. The DNA of the CDR3 is TGCAGTGTCCCGGGACTAGCGGACCAAGAGACCCAGTACTTC. This gives the protein CSVPGLADQETQYF.

V and J are TRBV27 and TRBJ1-5; possibly TRBD1 for D (5 bases). Germline CDR1 is MNHEY and CDR2 is SMNVEV (reference sequence). V gave up 0 bases and J gave up 6 bases, with 6 bases separating them. This CDR3 has 13 amino acids. Here the CDR3 reads CASSLSGAQPQHF. The CDR3 bases are TGTGCCAGCAGTTTATCAGGGGCTCAGCCCCAGCATTTT.

This clonotype occurred a few times. The chain joins TRBV24-1 to TRBJ2-3; no clear D gene. The CDR3 has 13 residues. From germline, CDR1 is KGHDR and CDR2 SFDVKD. The germline V and J ends were trimmed by 4 bases and 6 bases, with 10 bases remaining between them. This chain's CDR3 is CATSDPGMDTQYF. DNA of the CDR3: TGTGCCACCAGTGACCCGGGCATGGATACGCAGTATTTT.